The 27 T cell receptor beta chains below all came from one sample that was sequenced in a study of T cell responses to AZD1222 COVID-19 vaccine. Libraries were prepared by immunoSEQ multiplex PCR; TCRdb keeps only in-frame clonotypes and omits some of them. The sample includes some 120,000 clones, about nine tenths of them seen just once. Sequenced material: peripheral blood, taken on day 0 of MenACWY control vaccination. These receptors were collected from an adult in good health.

The chain's CDR3 is CASKGGRVSNEQFF. DNA of the CDR3: TGTGCCAGCAAGGGCGGGAGGGTTTCAAATGAGCAGTTCTTC. V usage is TRBV6-5 and J usage is TRBJ2-1; 9 bases match TRBD2. CDR1 and CDR2 (germline): MNHEY, SVGAGI. The trim removed 7 bases at V and 7 bases at J, leaving 8 bases unmatched. This CDR3 region has 14 residues.

The V call is TRBV4-1, the J call TRBJ2-5, with D possibly matching TRBD2 (6 bases). Germline values: CDR1 MGHRA, CDR2 YSYEKL. Trimming cost V 2 bases and J 4 bases, with 8 bases left between them. The CDR3 extends over 13 amino acids. CDR3 loop: CASSQWDSETQYF. CDR3 DNA sequence: TGCGCCAGCAGCCAATGGGACTCAGAGACCCAGTACTTC.

The J gene is TRBJ2-7, the V gene TRBV2; TRBD1 matches at 9 bases. Trimming removed 5 bases from V and 6 bases from J; junction bases left unmatched: 5. Germline V gene sequence: CDR1 SNHLY, CDR2 FYNNEI. The CDR3 covers 13 residues. Here the CDR3 reads CASSRDRVPEQYV. CDR3 nucleotide sequence: TGTGCCAGCAGTCGGGACAGGGTTCCCGAGCAGTACGTC.

The V gene is TRBV6-5, the J gene TRBJ2-3; D possibly corresponds to TRBD1 (6 bases). Germline CDR1 and CDR2: MNHEY and SVGAGI. This CDR3 spans 14 amino acids. V dropped 6 bases and J dropped 4 bases, with 14 bases sitting between them. The CDR3 reads CASRAETGADTQYF. In DNA form, the CDR3 reads TGTGCCAGCAGAGCCGAGACAGGCGCAGATACGCAGTATTTT.

The V call is TRBV19, the J call TRBJ1-2; weak D call: TRBD1 (5 bases). CDR3 length equals 13 residues. V dropped 7 bases and J dropped 2 bases, with 11 bases sitting between them. Germline assignment: CDR1 LNHDA and CDR2 SQIVND (reference sequence). CDR3 bases: TGTGCCAGTACCCTGCCAGGGAACTATGGCTACACCTTC. It is translated as CASTLPGNYGYTF.

The chain employs TRBV5-1 and TRBJ2-5; 9 nucleotides match TRBD2. Germline V gives CDR1 SGHRS, CDR2 YFSETQ. The CDR3 is 15 residues long. J gave up 2 bases and V 0 bases, and 2 bases lay outside the gene matches. CDR3 sequence (DNA): TGCGCCAGCAGCTTGGCTAGCGGGATACAAGAGACCCAGTACTTC. Amino acid sequence: CASSLASGIQETQYF.

This sequence joins TRBV6-5 and TRBJ2-7; 7 bases match TRBD2. CDR3 length: 13 amino acids. V trimming: 6 bases; J trimming: 1 base; junction bases outside the gene matches: 3. Germline-derived CDR1 and CDR2 are MNHEY and SVGAGI. In DNA form, the CDR3 reads TGTGCCAGCAGGGGGGGGAATTCCTACGAGCAGTACGTC. Amino acids: CASRGGNSYEQYV.

This clone rates as medium-sized. A read error may explain this, as a much larger clone is one base away. This chain links TRBV9 with TRBJ2-1, with TRBD2 identical over 9 bases. The junction had 5 bases not matched to a gene; V was cut back by 3 bases and J by 7 bases. The CDR3 totals 14 residues. Looked up from germline, CDR1 is SGDLS and CDR2 is YYNGEE. CDR3 protein: CASSGGGATNEQFF. The CDR3 DNA follows: TGTGCCAGCAGCGGCGGGGGGGCGACAAATGAGCAGTTCTTC.

The chain joins TRBV7-8 to TRBJ2-2; TRBD2 agrees at 13 bases. Looked up from germline, CDR1 is SGHVS and CDR2 is FQNEAQ. V shed 5 bases and J 4 bases; nucleotides not matched to a gene: 4. The CDR3 is 16 residues long. The CDR3 bases are TGTGCCAGCAGCCAGAGACTAGCGGGGGGCACCGGGGAGCTGTTTTTT. Its translation is CASSQRLAGGTGELFF.

J is TRBJ2-3 and V is TRBV27, with D unresolved. CDR3 length: 14 residues. V lost 11 bases and J lost 0, with 15 bases in between. Germline loops: CDR1 MNHEY, CDR2 SMNVEV (reference sequence). CDR3 DNA sequence: TGTGCCGCGGCCGGACGACAAAGCACAGATACGCAGTATTTT. It encodes CAAAGRQSTDTQYF.

The chain employs TRBV29-1 and TRBJ1-3, with a weak D call TRBD1 (5 bases). CDR1 is SQVTM, CDR2 ANQGSEA, per germline. The CDR3 has 14 residues. V was cut by 3 bases and J by 0 bases, with 9 bases left in between. In DNA form, the CDR3 reads TGCAGCGTTGATATTGGGGCCTCTGGAAACACCATATATTTT. Amino acid sequence: CSVDIGASGNTIYF.

The V call is TRBV2, the J call TRBJ2-4, with TRBD2 matching 13 bases. Germline V lookup: CDR1 SNHLY, CDR2 FYNNEI. V lost 5 bases, J lost 7 bases, and 11 bases stayed unmatched. The length of the CDR3 is 17 residues. The CDR3 DNA sequence: TGTGCCAGCAGTCCTACTAGCGGGAGGGCCCTGGCGAACATTCAGTACTTC. It specifies CASSPTSGRALANIQYF. Drawing the rest from reference TRBV2 and TRBJ2-4, the complete variable domain is EPEVTQTPSHQVTQMGQEVILRCVPISNHLYFYWYRQILGQKVEFLVSFYNNEISEKSEIFDDQFSVERPDGSNFTLKIRSTKLEDSAMYFCASSPTSGRALANIQYFGAGTRLSVL.

This clone appeared once. The chain recombines TRBV5-6 with TRBJ2-3, with 9 bases that match TRBD1. This CDR3 region has 15 residues. The V and J ends lost 4 bases and 12 bases, in that order; junction bases with no gene match: 15. Per germline, CDR1 SGHDT and CDR2 YYEEEE. The CDR3 loop is CASSDRGLWEEAQYF. In DNA form, the CDR3 reads TGTGCCAGCAGCGACAGGGGGTTGTGGGAAGAAGCACAGTATTTT.

The genes are TRBV11-2 and TRBJ1-5, with D tentatively TRBD1 (5 bases). V dropped 1 base and J dropped 6 bases, with 10 bases sitting between them. The CDR3 contains 14 residues. Germline V gene sequence: CDR1 SGHAT, CDR2 FQNNGV. The CDR3 sequence is CASSLGQGTQPQHF. The CDR3 coding sequence is TGTGCCAGCAGCTTAGGGCAGGGTACTCAGCCCCAGCATTTT.

V is TRBV18 and J is TRBJ2-1; 13 bases agree with TRBD2. The V gene end was trimmed by 1 base and the J gene end by 9 bases; junction bases not matched to a gene: 6. This CDR3 comprises 16 residues. Looked up from germline, CDR1 is KGHSH and CDR2 is LQKENI. The CDR3 protein is CASSPLGTSGKSEQFF. The CDR3 DNA sequence: TGTGCCAGCTCACCACTTGGGACTAGCGGGAAATCTGAGCAGTTCTTC.

The V call is TRBV13, the J call TRBJ1-6, with D possibly matching TRBD1 (5 bases). V was clipped by 3 bases and J by 0 bases, with 18 bases between them. From germline, CDR1 is PRHDT and CDR2 FYEKMQ (reference sequence). CDR3 length: 19 amino acids. CDR3 bases: TGTGCCAGCAGCTTGGCTGATGATCGGGGGTTCTCCTATAATTCACCCCTCCACTTT. Translating it yields CASSLADDRGFSYNSPLHF.

The gene calls are TRBV30 and TRBJ2-7; D possibly corresponds to TRBD2 (6 bases). The CDR3 covers 12 residues. Germline-derived CDR1 and CDR2 are GTSNPN and SVGIG (reference sequence). The ends were cut back, 5 bases at V and 6 bases at J, with 14 bases in the middle. CDR3 sequence reads: CAWELGAGEQYF. The CDR3 nucleotides are TGTGCCTGGGAGCTGGGAGCGGGCGAGCAGTACTTC.

The genes are TRBV5-4 and TRBJ2-5, with D unresolved. Trimming took off 0 bases at V and 2 bases at J, with 5 bases between the two ends. The germline gives CDR1 SGHNT, CDR2 YYREEE (reference sequence). The CDR3 extends over 13 amino acids. CDR3 residues: CASSLGQQETQYF. As DNA, the CDR3 is TGTGCCAGCAGCTTGGGGCAGCAAGAGACCCAGTACTTC.

V is TRBV19 and J is TRBJ1-1, with D possibly matching TRBD1 (6 bases). CDR1 and CDR2 (germline): LNHDA, SQIVND (reference sequence). V lost 3 bases and J lost 0, with 8 bases in between. The CDR3 totals 14 residues. CDR3 residues: CASSMGAMNTEAFF. The CDR3 DNA reads as TGTGCCAGTAGTATGGGGGCTATGAACACTGAAGCTTTCTTT.

This chain uses TRBV27 with TRBJ2-1; 11 bases map to TRBD2. The trim removed 5 bases at V and 2 bases at J, leaving 5 bases unmatched. Germline V lookup: CDR1 MNHEY, CDR2 SMNVEV (reference sequence). This CDR3 is 16 amino acids long. The CDR3: CASSPLAGGTYNEQFF. DNA of the CDR3: TGTGCCAGCAGTCCCCTAGCGGGGGGAACCTACAATGAGCAGTTCTTC.

The chain uses TRBV4-2 and TRBJ2-1; the match to TRBD2 covers 12 bases. Germline CDR1 is LGHNA and CDR2 is YNFKEQ. V dropped 4 bases and J dropped 4; count of bases not matched to a gene: 2. This CDR3 contains 15 residues. The CDR3 DNA reads as TGTGCCAGCAGCCCCGGGACTAGCGGGTACAATGAGCAGTTCTTC. This sequence encodes CASSPGTSGYNEQFF.

This rearrangement joins TRBV3-1 (or the pseudogene TRBV3-2) to TRBJ1-2, with unresolved D. Germline V gene sequence: CDR1 LGHDT, CDR2 YNNKEL (reference sequence). V was cut by 4 bases and J by 8 bases, with 11 bases left in between. This CDR3 spans 12 amino acids. The CDR3 region is CASSPDMGGYTF. The DNA of the CDR3 is TGTGCCAGCAGCCCTGACATGGGAGGCTACACCTTC.

This CDR3 reads CASSERQGLIHEQFF. As DNA, the CDR3 is TGTGCCAGCAGCGAACGACAGGGGCTTATACATGAGCAGTTCTTC. J is TRBJ2-1 and V is TRBV9; the match to TRBD1 covers 8 bases. V shed 3 bases and J 8 bases; nucleotides not matched to a gene: 10. The CDR3 contains 15 residues. The germline CDR1 and CDR2 sequences are SGDLS and YYNGEE.

The CDR3 nucleotides read TGTGCCAGCTCACCCCCGGGACGGAGGAACACTGAAGCTTTCTTT. Residues: CASSPPGRRNTEAFF. This chain joins TRBV18 and TRBJ1-1; perhaps TRBD1 as D (5 bases). The CDR3 runs to 15 residues. Germline V gene data show CDR1 as KGHSH and CDR2 as LQKENI. Deletions cut 3 bases from V and 1 base from J, with 12 bases between.

The genes are TRBV6-2 or TRBV6-3 and TRBJ1-5, with D possibly TRBD1 on 5 matching bases. The V gene lost 0 bases and the J gene lost 1 base, with 19 bases spanning the gap. Germline lookup yields CDR1 MNHEY and CDR2 SVGEGT. The CDR3 has 19 amino acids. The CDR3 bases are TGTGCCAGCAGTTACTCGATCGGTGCAGGGTTGGGGAGCAATCAGCCCCAGCATTTT. It is translated as CASSYSIGAGLGSNQPQHF.

Details on this clone: Other DNA sequences in this sample translate to the same CDR3. The rearrangement links TRBV3-1 (or the pseudogene TRBV3-2) to TRBJ1-5, with D uncertain. Deletions cut 3 bases from V and 1 base from J, with 1 base between. The CDR3 has 12 amino acids. Germline V gene lookup returns CDR1 LGHDT and CDR2 YNNKEL (reference sequence). CDR3 nucleotide sequence: TGTGCCAGCAGCCACAGCAATCAGCCCCAGCATTTT. This sequence encodes CASSHSNQPQHF.

The chain couples TRBV4-1 to TRBJ2-7, with TRBD1 identical over 8 bases. The CDR3 covers 16 residues. CDR1 is MGHRA and CDR2 is YSYEKL in the germline V gene. V gave up 2 bases and J gave up 9 bases; unmatched junction bases: 15. In nucleotides, the CDR3 is TGCGCCAGCAGCCAATATACCGGGACAGGCACCTTCGGGCAGTACTTC. This gives the protein CASSQYTGTGTFGQYF.